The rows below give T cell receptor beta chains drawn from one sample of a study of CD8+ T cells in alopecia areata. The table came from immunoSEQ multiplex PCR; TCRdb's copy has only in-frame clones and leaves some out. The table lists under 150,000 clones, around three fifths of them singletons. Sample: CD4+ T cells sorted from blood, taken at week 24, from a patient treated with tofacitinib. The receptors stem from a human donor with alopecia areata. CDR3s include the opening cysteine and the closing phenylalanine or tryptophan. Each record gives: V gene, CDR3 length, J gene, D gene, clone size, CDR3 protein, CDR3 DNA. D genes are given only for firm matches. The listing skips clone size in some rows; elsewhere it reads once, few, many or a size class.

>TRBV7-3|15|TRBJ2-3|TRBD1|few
CASSLRGQGSDTQYF
TGTGCCAGCAGCTTGAGGGGACAGGGCTCGGATACGCAGTATTTT
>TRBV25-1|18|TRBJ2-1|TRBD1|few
CASSEQWTGQKEGNEQFF
TGTGCCAGCAGTGAGCAATGGACAGGCCAAAAAGAAGGGAATGAGCAGTTCTTC
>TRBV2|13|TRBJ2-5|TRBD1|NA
CASSRDREETQYF
TGTGCCAGCAGCCGCGACAGGGAGGAGACCCAGTACTTC
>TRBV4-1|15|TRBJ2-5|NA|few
CASSQNSATGETQYF
TGCGCCAGCAGCCAAAATTCGGCTACCGGGGAGACCCAGTACTTC
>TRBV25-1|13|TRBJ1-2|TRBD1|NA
CASRRQGNYGYTF
TGTGCCAGCAGACGACAGGGAAACTATGGCTACACCTTC
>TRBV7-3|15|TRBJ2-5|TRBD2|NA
CASSPEGLARETQYF
TGTGCCAGCAGCCCCGAAGGACTAGCTCGAGAGACCCAGTACTTC
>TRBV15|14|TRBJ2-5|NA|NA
CATSREASRETQYF
TGTGCCACCAGCAGAGAGGCCTCACGGGAGACCCAGTACTTC
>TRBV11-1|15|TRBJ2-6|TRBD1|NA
CASSLRGLGANVLTF
TGTGCCAGCAGCCTCAGGGGGCTTGGGGCCAACGTCCTGACTTTC
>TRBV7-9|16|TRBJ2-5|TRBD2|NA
CASSLAPRGGEETQYF
TGTGCCAGCAGCTTAGCTCCCCGGGGAGGGGAAGAGACCCAGTACTTC
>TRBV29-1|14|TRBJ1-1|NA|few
CSVQGRLMDTEAFF
TGCAGCGTTCAGGGCCGCCTAATGGACACTGAAGCTTTCTTT
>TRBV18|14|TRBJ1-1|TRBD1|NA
CASSENRGNTEAFF
TGTGCCAGCTCCGAGAACAGGGGAAACACTGAAGCTTTCTTT
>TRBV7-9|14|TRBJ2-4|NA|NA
CASNPEVAKNIQYF
TGTGCCAGCAACCCCGAAGTAGCCAAAAACATTCAGTACTTC
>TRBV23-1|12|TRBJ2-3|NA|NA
CASSQDADTQYF
TGCGCCAGCAGTCAAGACGCAGATACGCAGTATTTT
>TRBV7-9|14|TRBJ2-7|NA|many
CASSRGGSSYEQYF
TGTGCCAGCAGCCGAGGGGGGAGCTCCTACGAGCAGTACTTC
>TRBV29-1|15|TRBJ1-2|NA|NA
CSVEAPQTANYGYTF
TGCAGCGTTGAGGCCCCCCAGACAGCTAACTATGGCTACACCTTC
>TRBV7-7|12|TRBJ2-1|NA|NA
CASRGQGNEQFF
TGTGCTAGCCGAGGGCAGGGGAATGAGCAGTTCTTC
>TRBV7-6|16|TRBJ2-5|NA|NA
CASSFEGGRLEETQYF
TGTGCCAGCAGCTTTGAGGGGGGACGGTTAGAAGAGACCCAGTACTTC
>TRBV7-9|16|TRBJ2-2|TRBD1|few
CASSPGTEVHTGELFF
TGTGCCAGCAGCCCCGGGACAGAGGTCCACACCGGGGAGCTGTTTTTT
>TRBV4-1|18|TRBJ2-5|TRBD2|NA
CASSQDLGSGVYQETQYF
TGCGCCAGCAGCCAAGATCTGGGTAGCGGGGTTTACCAAGAGACCCAGTACTTC
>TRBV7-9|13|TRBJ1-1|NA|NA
CASSRILNTEAFF
TGTGCCAGCAGCCGCATTCTGAACACTGAAGCTTTCTTT
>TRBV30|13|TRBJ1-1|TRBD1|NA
CAWTRGLDTEAFF
TGTGCCTGGACTAGGGGGCTGGATACTGAAGCTTTCTTT
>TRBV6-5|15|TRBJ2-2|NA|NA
CASSPRQVDTGELFF
TGTGCCAGCAGTCCGCGACAGGTAGACACCGGGGAGCTGTTTTTT
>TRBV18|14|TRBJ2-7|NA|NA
CASSSSRSSYEQYF
TGTGCCAGCTCATCCTCCCGGAGCTCCTACGAGCAGTACTTC
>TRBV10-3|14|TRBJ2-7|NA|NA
CAIREGTLSYEQYF
TGTGCCATCAGGGAGGGTACCCTCTCCTACGAGCAGTACTTC
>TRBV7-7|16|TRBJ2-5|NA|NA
CASSSGRRLYQETQYF
TGTGCTAGCAGCTCGGGCCGCCGACTCTACCAAGAGACCCAGTACTTC
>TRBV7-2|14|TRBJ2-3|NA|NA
CASSSYLTTDTQYF
TGTGCCAGCAGCTCCTACCTGACCACAGATACGCAGTATTTT
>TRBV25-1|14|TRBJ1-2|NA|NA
CASSASGSFYGYTF
TGTGCCAGCAGTGCCTCCGGGTCCTTCTATGGCTACACCTTC
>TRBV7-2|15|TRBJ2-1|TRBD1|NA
CASTVSGQGYNEQFF
TGTGCCAGCACCGTGTCGGGACAGGGCTACAATGAGCAGTTCTTC
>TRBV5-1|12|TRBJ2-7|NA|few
CASTLAGYEQYF
TGCGCCAGCACCCTTGCAGGGTACGAGCAGTACTTC
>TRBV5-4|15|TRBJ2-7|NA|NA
CASSPWRRADYEQYF
TGTGCCAGCAGCCCGTGGCGCAGGGCCGACTACGAGCAGTACTTC
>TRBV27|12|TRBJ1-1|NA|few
CASKSSGTEAFF
TGTGCCAGCAAATCGTCTGGCACTGAAGCTTTCTTT
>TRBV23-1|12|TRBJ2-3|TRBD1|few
CARTNRGDTQYF
TGCGCCAGAACTAACAGGGGAGATACGCAGTATTTT
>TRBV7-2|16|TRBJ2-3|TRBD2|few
CASSLRRGGGTDTQYF
TGTGCCAGCAGCTTACGGCGTGGGGGGGGCACAGATACGCAGTATTTT
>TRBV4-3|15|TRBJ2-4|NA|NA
CASSQQVLAKNIQYF
TGCGCCAGCAGCCAGCAGGTACTAGCCAAAAACATTCAGTACTTC
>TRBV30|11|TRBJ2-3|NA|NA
CAWSVQDTQYF
TGTGCCTGGAGTGTACAAGATACGCAGTATTTT
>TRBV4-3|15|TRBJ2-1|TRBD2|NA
CASSRRSGGYNEQFF
TGCGCCAGCAGCCGCCGGAGCGGGGGGTACAATGAGCAGTTCTTC
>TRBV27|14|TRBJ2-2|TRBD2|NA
CASSLGTSPGELFF
TGTGCCAGCAGTTTAGGGACTAGCCCCGGGGAGCTGTTTTTT
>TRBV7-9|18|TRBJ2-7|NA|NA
CASSLSLNDRTSSYEQYF
TGTGCCAGCAGCTTGTCCCTAAACGACAGGACTAGCTCCTACGAGCAGTACTTC
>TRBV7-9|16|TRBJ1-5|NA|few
CASSLDGRGGNQPQHF
TGTGCCAGCAGCTTAGATGGCAGGGGTGGCAATCAGCCCCAGCATTTT
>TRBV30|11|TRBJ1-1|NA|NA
CAWSLPVRAFF
TGTGCCTGGAGTTTGCCTGTGAGGGCTTTCTTT
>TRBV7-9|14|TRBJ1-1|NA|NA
CASSPTGPNTEAFF
TGTGCCAGCAGCCCGACAGGACCGAACACTGAAGCTTTCTTT
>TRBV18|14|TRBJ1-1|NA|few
CASSPTEGNTEAFF
TGTGCCAGCTCACCCACCGAGGGGAACACTGAAGCTTTCTTT
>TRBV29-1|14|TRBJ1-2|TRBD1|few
CSVDEAQGAYGYTF
TGCAGCGTTGATGAGGCACAGGGGGCCTATGGCTACACCTTC
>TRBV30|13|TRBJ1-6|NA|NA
CACSVGPNSPLHF
TGTGCCTGCTCAGTCGGACCTAATTCACCCCTCCACTTT
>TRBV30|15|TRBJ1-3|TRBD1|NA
CAWSTGTGYGNTIYF
TGTGCCTGGAGTACCGGGACAGGGTATGGAAACACCATATATTTT
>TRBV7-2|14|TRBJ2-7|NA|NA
CASSLEGGSYEQYF
TGTGCCAGCAGCTTAGAAGGCGGATCCTACGAGCAGTACTTC
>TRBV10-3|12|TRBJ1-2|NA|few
CAISDLGYGYTF
TGTGCCATCAGTGATCTGGGATATGGCTACACCTTC
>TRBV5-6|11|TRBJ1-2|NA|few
CASSDNYGYTF
TGTGCCAGCAGCGATAACTATGGCTACACCTTC
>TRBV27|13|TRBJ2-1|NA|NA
CATTSRRANEQFF
TGTGCCACCACGAGTCGCCGCGCCAATGAGCAGTTCTTC
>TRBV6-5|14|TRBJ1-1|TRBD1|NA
CASSSGTGGTEAFF
TGTGCCAGCAGCTCCGGGACAGGGGGCACTGAAGCTTTCTTT
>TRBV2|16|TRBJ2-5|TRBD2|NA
CASSSPSGGAQETQYF
TGTGCCAGCAGTTCCCCTAGCGGGGGGGCACAAGAGACCCAGTACTTC
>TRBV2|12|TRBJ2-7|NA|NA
CASTGLQYEQYF
TGTGCCAGCACGGGCCTCCAGTACGAGCAGTACTTC
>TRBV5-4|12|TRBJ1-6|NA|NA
CASSLELGTLHF
TGTGCCAGCAGCCTGGAGTTGGGTACCCTCCACTTT
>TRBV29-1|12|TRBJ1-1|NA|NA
CSAERGFREAFF
TGCAGCGCCGAGCGGGGGTTCCGTGAAGCTTTCTTT
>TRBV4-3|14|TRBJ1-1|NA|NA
CASSQDYRATEAFF
TGCGCCAGCAGCCAAGACTACAGGGCCACTGAAGCTTTCTTT
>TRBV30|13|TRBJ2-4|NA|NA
CAWSVRGGNIQYF
TGTGCCTGGAGTGTACGGGGTGGGAACATTCAGTACTTC
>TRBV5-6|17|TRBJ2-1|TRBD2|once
CASSLSGTSGGTNEQFF
TGTGCCAGCAGCTTGTCCGGGACTAGCGGGGGGACGAATGAGCAGTTCTTC
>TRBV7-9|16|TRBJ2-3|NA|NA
CASSLAPDTSTDTQYF
TGTGCCAGCAGCTTAGCCCCCGATACTAGCACAGATACGCAGTATTTT
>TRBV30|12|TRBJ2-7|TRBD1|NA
CAWSGTGGEQYF
TGTGCCTGGAGTGGGACAGGGGGCGAGCAGTACTTC